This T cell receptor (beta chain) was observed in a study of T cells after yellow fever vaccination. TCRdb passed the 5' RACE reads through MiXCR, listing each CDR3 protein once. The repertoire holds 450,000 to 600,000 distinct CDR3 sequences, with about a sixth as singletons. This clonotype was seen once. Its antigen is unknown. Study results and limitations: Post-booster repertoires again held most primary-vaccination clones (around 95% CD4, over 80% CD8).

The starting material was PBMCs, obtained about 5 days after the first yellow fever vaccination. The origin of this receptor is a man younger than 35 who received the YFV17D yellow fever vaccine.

The CDR3, as DNA: TGCAGTGCTAGAGTCTCACCCGGGGACAGGGGTTGGCAGTTCTTC. It codes for CSARVSPGDRGWQFF. The chain recombines TRBV20-1 with TRBJ2-1; 10 bases agree with TRBD1. Germline V gene data show CDR1 as DFQATT and CDR2 as SNEGSKA (reference sequence). The CDR3 covers 15 residues. The ends lost 1 base at V and 12 bases at J; junction bases unmatched: 12.